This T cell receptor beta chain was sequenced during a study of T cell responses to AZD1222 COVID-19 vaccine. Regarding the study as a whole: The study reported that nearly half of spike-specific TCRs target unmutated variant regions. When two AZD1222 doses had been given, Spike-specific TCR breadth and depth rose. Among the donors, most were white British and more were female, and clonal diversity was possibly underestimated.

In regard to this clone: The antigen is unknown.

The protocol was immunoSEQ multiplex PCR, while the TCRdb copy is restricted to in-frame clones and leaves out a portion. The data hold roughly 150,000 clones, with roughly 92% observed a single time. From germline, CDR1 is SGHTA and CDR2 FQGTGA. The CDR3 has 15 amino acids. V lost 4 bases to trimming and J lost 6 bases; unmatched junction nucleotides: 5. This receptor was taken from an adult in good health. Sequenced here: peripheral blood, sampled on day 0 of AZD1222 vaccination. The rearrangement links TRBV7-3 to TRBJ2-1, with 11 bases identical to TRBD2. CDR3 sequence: CASSSLAGGSNEQFF. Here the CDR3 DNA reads TGTGCCAGCAGCTCGCTAGCGGGGGGCAGCAATGAGCAGTTCTTC.